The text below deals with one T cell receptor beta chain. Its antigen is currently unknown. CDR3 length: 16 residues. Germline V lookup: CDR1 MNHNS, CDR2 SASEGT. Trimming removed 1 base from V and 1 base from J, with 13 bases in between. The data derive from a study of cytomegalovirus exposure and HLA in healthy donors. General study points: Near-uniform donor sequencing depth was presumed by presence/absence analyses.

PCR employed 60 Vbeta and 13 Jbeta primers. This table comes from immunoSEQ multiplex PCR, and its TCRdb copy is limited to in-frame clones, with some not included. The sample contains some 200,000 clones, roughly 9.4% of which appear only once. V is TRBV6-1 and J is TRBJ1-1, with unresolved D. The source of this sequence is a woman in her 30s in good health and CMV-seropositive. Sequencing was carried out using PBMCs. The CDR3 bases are TGTGCCAGCAGTGAAGTCGTTGGGAGGTGGAACACTGAAGCTTTCTTT. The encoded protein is CASSEVVGRWNTEAFF.